The 30 T cell receptor beta chains reported below all come from one sample, sequenced in a study of radiotherapy plus CTLA-4 blockade in lung cancer. This table comes from immunoSEQ multiplex PCR, and its TCRdb copy is limited to in-frame clones, with some not included. The sample has 45,000 or so clones; 76% are singletons. The sample consisted of peripheral blood, taken from a patient treated with radiotherapy plus ipilimumab. The origin of the receptors is a human donor with non-small cell lung cancer who had stable disease on radiotherapy plus ipilimumab.

The rearrangement uses TRBV5-1 and TRBJ2-3; 7 bases fit TRBD2. This CDR3 contains 14 residues. Trimming at V came to 4 bases and at J to 2 bases, leaving 4 bases not matched to a gene. CDR1 and CDR2 (germline): SGHRS, YFSETQ. CDR3 in DNA: TGCGCCAGCAGCCTCGGGACTATCACAGATACGCAGTATTTT. Its translation: CASSLGTITDTQYF.

The chain carries TRBV5-1 and TRBJ2-5, with D unresolved. From germline, CDR1 is SGHRS and CDR2 YFSETQ. Between the trimmed V and J ends, which lost 0 bases and 1 base, there was a span of 7 bases. There are 14 residues in the CDR3. CDR3 region: CASSLGTSQETQYF. The CDR3 DNA reads as TGCGCCAGCAGCTTGGGTACCAGCCAAGAGACCCAGTACTTC.

This sequence joins TRBV2 and TRBJ1-4, with TRBD1 as a possible D gene (6 bases). There are 14 residues in the CDR3. The V gene's germline CDR1 is SNHLY and CDR2 FYNNEI. The V and J ends lost 8 bases and 4 bases respectively, with 14 bases between them. CDR3 region: CASRNREVNEKLFF. CDR3 DNA: TGTGCCAGCCGAAACAGGGAGGTTAATGAAAAACTGTTTTTT.

The genes are TRBV5-3 and TRBJ1-2; D is possibly TRBD1 (6 bases). TRBV5-3 is noted as an ORF with a role that remains uncertain. Trimming removed 5 bases at V and 4 bases at J, with 21 bases between. The CDR3 has 16 residues. As DNA, the CDR3 is TGTGCCAGAAGGGGAATTAGACGGACAGAATCCTATGGCTACACCTTC. Protein sequence: CARRGIRRTESYGYTF.

The V call is TRBV27, the J call TRBJ2-7, with 7 bases aligning to TRBD2. The CDR3 is 14 residues long. Trimming removed 6 bases from V and 3 bases from J; junction bases left unmatched: 8. Germline V gives CDR1 MNHEY, CDR2 SMNVEV (reference sequence). The DNA for the CDR3 is TGTGCCAGCAGACGACGAACTAGCGTCTACGAGCAGTACGTC. Its protein is CASRRRTSVYEQYV.

This clone was observed a single time. This sequence joins TRBV27 and TRBJ1-1; D may be TRBD1 (5 bases). CDR1 MNHEY and CDR2 SMNVEV come from the germline V gene (reference sequence). The CDR3 length is 11 residues. V was trimmed by 6 bases and J by 11 bases, leaving 13 bases between them. CDR3 sequence (DNA): TGTGCCAGCAGCCAGGGATTGAAGGCTTTCTTT. It specifies CASSQGLKAFF.

This clone appeared a few times. The chain uses TRBV29-1 and TRBJ1-3; D not resolved. The length of the CDR3 is 13 residues. Germline V gives CDR1 SQVTM, CDR2 ANQGSEA. Trimming removed 4 bases from V and 2 bases from J, with 9 bases in between. Here the CDR3 reads CSVAGNPGNTIYF. In nucleotides, the CDR3 is TGCAGCGTTGCGGGTAACCCTGGAAACACCATATATTTT.

This clone was picked up a small number of times. This rearrangement joins TRBV28 to TRBJ1-2, with 7 bases lining up with TRBD1. CDR3 size: 12 residues. Trimming at V came to 6 bases and at J to 7 bases, leaving 5 bases not matched to a gene. CDR1 and CDR2 from the germline V gene are MDHEN and SYDVKM. For the CDR3, the DNA is TGTGCCAGCAGACCAGGGGGTGGTGGCTACACCTTC. It specifies CASRPGGGGYTF.

The chain is built from TRBV13 and TRBJ2-7; 9 positions match TRBD2. After removal of 5 bases from V and 5 bases from J, the junction contained 7 bases not matched to a gene. The CDR3 loop spans 14 amino acids. Germline CDR1 is PRHDT and CDR2 is FYEKMQ (reference sequence). This chain's CDR3 is CASSPGLASDEQYV. CDR3 in DNA: TGTGCCAGCAGCCCGGGACTAGCTAGCGACGAGCAGTACGTC.

This clone was recorded a few times. The chain is built from TRBV2 and TRBJ1-2; 7 bases agree with TRBD1. This CDR3 is 13 amino acids long. V lost 4 bases, J lost 5 bases, and 4 bases stayed unmatched. CDR1 SNHLY and CDR2 FYNNEI come from the germline V gene. The CDR3 is CASSVDREYGYTF. The CDR3 region has the DNA TGTGCCAGCAGTGTCGACAGGGAGTATGGCTACACCTTC.

V usage is TRBV28 and J usage is TRBJ1-6; no clear D. Trimming took 3 bases from V and 10 from J, leaving 13 bases between them. Germline V lookup: CDR1 MDHEN, CDR2 SYDVKM. This CDR3 spans 14 amino acids. The CDR3 is CASSFLQVRSPLHF. In DNA, the CDR3 is TGTGCCAGCAGTTTTCTCCAGGTCCGGTCACCCCTCCACTTT.

The chain is built from TRBV5-6 and TRBJ2-1, with 8 bases lining up with TRBD1. Germline values: CDR1 SGHDT, CDR2 YYEEEE. The CDR3 has 14 amino acids. With 4 bases clipped from V and 6 bases from J, the junction kept 6 bases outside the gene matches. CDR3 sequence: CASSTLDRGNEQFF. The CDR3 region has the DNA TGTGCCAGCAGCACCCTAGACAGGGGCAATGAGCAGTTCTTC.

The chain employs TRBV5-5 and TRBJ2-2, with D possibly being TRBD2 (6 bases). V lost 4 bases and J lost 2, with 12 bases in between. The germline V gene has CDR1 SGHKS and CDR2 YYEKEE (reference sequence). The CDR3 length is 15 residues. For the CDR3, the DNA is TGTGCCAGCAGCGCCGGGACTCTTAACACCGGGGAGCTGTTTTTT. It translates to CASSAGTLNTGELFF.

The rearrangement links TRBV27 to TRBJ1-5; weak D call: TRBD1 (6 bases). The V end was cut by 10 bases, the J end by 7 bases, with 14 bases between. The germline V gene has CDR1 MNHEY and CDR2 SMNVEV (reference sequence). The CDR3 has 12 residues. The CDR3 sequence: CATGQGRQPQHF. CDR3 DNA sequence: TGTGCCACCGGGCAGGGGCGACAGCCCCAGCATTTT.

The chain links TRBV28 to TRBJ1-5; D is possibly TRBD1 (5 bases). Trimming left V 10 bases short and J 5 bases short, with 15 bases between. Germline assignment: CDR1 MDHEN and CDR2 SYDVKM. This CDR3 contains 13 residues. This CDR3 reads CATLRQLHQPQHF. The CDR3 DNA is TGTGCCACCCTTCGACAGCTTCATCAGCCCCAGCATTTT.

The chain combines TRBV13 with TRBJ2-2, with a possible D match to TRBD2 (6 bases). V was trimmed by 5 bases and J by 0 bases, leaving 13 bases between them. CDR3 length: 16 amino acids. Germline V gene sequence: CDR1 PRHDT, CDR2 FYEKMQ (reference sequence). CDR3 nucleotide sequence: TGTGCCAGCAGCCAGAAAGGAGGGGCGAACACCGGGGAGCTGTTTTTT. Residues: CASSQKGGANTGELFF.

This clone was seen a few times. V usage is TRBV6-5 and J usage is TRBJ1-1; perhaps TRBD1 as D (6 bases). Trimming cost V 0 bases and J 1 base, with 12 bases left between them. There are 16 residues in the CDR3. The V gene's germline CDR1 is MNHEY and CDR2 SVGAGI. DNA for the CDR3: TGTGCCAGCAGTTACTCGGTTTGGGGGGCGAACACTGAAGCTTTCTTT. Its translation is CASSYSVWGANTEAFF.

This chain connects TRBV7-2 to TRBJ1-1; TRBD1 agrees at 7 bases. J was trimmed by 10 bases and V by 4 bases; bases with no gene match: 9. Germline values: CDR1 SGHTA, CDR2 FQGNSA. This CDR3 contains 13 residues. The DNA of the CDR3 is TGTGCCAGCAGCTCGACGACAGGGTCTCGAGCTTTCTTT. As protein: CASSSTTGSRAFF. Full variable domain (remainder filled in from reference TRBV7-2 and TRBJ1-1): GAGVSQSPSNKVTEKGKDVELRCDPISGHTALYWYRQSLGQGLEFLIYFQGNSAPDKSGLPSDRFSAERTGGSVSTLTIQRTQQEDSAVYLCASSSTTGSRAFFGQGTRLTVV.

The V gene is TRBV9, the J gene TRBJ1-2, with D perhaps matching TRBD1 (5 bases). V was trimmed by 4 bases and J by 0 bases, leaving 19 bases between them. Germline V gene data show CDR1 as SGDLS and CDR2 as YYNGEE. The CDR3 runs to 17 residues. The DNA of the CDR3 is TGTGCCAGCAGCCCATACCACCAGGGAACAGCTAACTATGGCTACACCTTC. Protein sequence: CASSPYHQGTANYGYTF.

The genes are TRBV10-3 and TRBJ1-1; a possible D gene is TRBD1 (6 bases). CDR1 and CDR2 from the germline V gene are ENHRY and SYGVKD. CDR3 length equals 15 residues. V dropped 5 bases and J dropped 3 bases, with 16 bases sitting between them. The chain's CDR3 is CAISLRAGVDTEAFF. For the CDR3, the DNA is TGTGCCATCAGTCTAAGGGCAGGGGTAGACACTGAAGCTTTCTTT.

The chain employs TRBV7-9 and TRBJ1-1; D may be TRBD1 (5 bases). Germline CDR1 SEHNR, CDR2 FQNEAQ (reference sequence). The CDR3 consists of 15 residues. V shed 4 bases and J shed 0 bases, with 12 bases lying between them. This CDR3 is CASSSDTGMNTEAFF. CDR3 DNA: TGTGCCAGCAGCTCTGACACAGGAATGAACACTGAAGCTTTCTTT.

The chain is built from TRBV18 and TRBJ2-3, with 9 bases lining up with TRBD2. CDR3 size: 19 residues. The germline CDR1 and CDR2 sequences are KGHSH and LQKENI. After removal of 1 base from V and 0 bases from J, the junction contained 11 bases not matched to a gene. CDR3 region: CASSPLASVLAGSTDTQYF. CDR3 in DNA: TGTGCCAGCTCACCACTAGCCAGCGTCCTAGCGGGAAGCACAGATACGCAGTATTTT.

The rearrangement uses TRBV5-1 and TRBJ2-7, with 7 bases aligning to TRBD2. V gave up 4 bases and J gave up 4 bases; unmatched junction bases: 2. CDR3 length: 12 amino acids. Germline lookup yields CDR1 SGHRS and CDR2 YFSETQ. In nucleotides, the CDR3 is TGCGCCAGCAGCGGGGAGGGGTACGAGCAGTACTTC. Its protein product is CASSGEGYEQYF.

A note on this clone: Other DNA sequences within the sample encode an identical CDR3. The chain recombines TRBV19 with TRBJ1-1, with TRBD1 as a possible D gene (5 bases). Trimming stripped 2 bases from V and 0 bases from J, with 7 bases between. The germline V gene encodes CDR1 LNHDA and CDR2 SQIVND (reference sequence). The CDR3 contains 14 residues. CDR3 sequence (DNA): TGTGCCAGTAGTATAACAGGCCTGAACACTGAAGCTTTCTTT. This sequence encodes CASSITGLNTEAFF.

The gene calls are TRBV19 and TRBJ2-2, with TRBD1 matching 7 bases. Unmatched junction bases numbered 7, after V lost 6 bases and J lost 3 bases. Germline CDR1 LNHDA, CDR2 SQIVND (reference sequence). This CDR3 region has 15 residues. In DNA form, the CDR3 reads TGTGCCAGTAGGCCAGGACAGGTCTACACCGGGGAGCTGTTTTTT. Its translation is CASRPGQVYTGELFF.

The rearrangement uses TRBV9 and TRBJ2-5, with 8 bases aligning to TRBD2. V dropped 0 bases and J dropped 4; count of bases not matched to a gene: 5. The CDR3 contains 15 residues. The germline V gene encodes CDR1 SGDLS and CDR2 YYNGEE. The CDR3 DNA sequence: TGTGCCAGCAGCGTAGTGGCGGGGGGAGGAGAGACCCAGTACTTC. Encoded protein: CASSVVAGGGETQYF. Variable domain in full (rest from reference TRBV9 and TRBJ2-5): DSGVTQTPKHLITATGQRVTLRCSPRSGDLSVYWYQQSLDQGLQFLIQYYNGEERAKGNILERFSAQQFPDLHSELNLSSLELGDSALYFCASSVVAGGGETQYFGPGTRLLVL.

The chain is built from TRBV28 and TRBJ2-3, with 15 bases lining up with TRBD2. The germline V gene encodes CDR1 MDHEN and CDR2 SYDVKM. This CDR3 is 19 amino acids long. With V trimmed by 5 bases and J by 9 bases, 18 bases remained unmatched. CDR3 in DNA: TGTGCCAGCAGTGGTGCCTCGGGACTAGCGGGGGGACGAGTGAACACGCAGTATTTT. Encoded protein: CASSGASGLAGGRVNTQYF.

This clone was recorded only once. This rearrangement joins TRBV7-9 to TRBJ2-5; 10 bases agree with TRBD2. The V gene end was trimmed by 3 bases and the J gene end by 1 base; junction bases not matched to a gene: 5. This CDR3 has 16 amino acids. Germline CDR1 reads SEHNR; CDR2 reads FQNEAQ (reference sequence). The CDR3 region has the DNA TGTGCCAGCAGCTTCAGAGCGGGGGGGTTCCAAGAGACCCAGTACTTC. It is translated as CASSFRAGGFQETQYF.

The V and J genes are TRBV18 and TRBJ2-5; D is possibly TRBD2 (5 bases). The CDR3 covers 13 residues. Germline V lookup: CDR1 KGHSH, CDR2 LQKENI. Trimming cost V 6 bases and J 4 bases, with 12 bases left between them. CDR3 DNA sequence: TGTGCCAGCTCCCCCGGAGGTGGAGAGACCCAGTACTTC. This encodes CASSPGGGETQYF.

The chain joins TRBV4-3 to TRBJ1-2; 7 positions match TRBD1. The germline V gene has CDR1 LGHNA and CDR2 YSLEER. The length of the CDR3 is 15 residues. V lost 0 bases, J lost 0 bases, and 1 base stayed unmatched. CDR3 DNA sequence: TGCGCCAGCAGCCAAGACAGGGGGTCTAACTATGGCTACACCTTC. It codes for CASSQDRGSNYGYTF.